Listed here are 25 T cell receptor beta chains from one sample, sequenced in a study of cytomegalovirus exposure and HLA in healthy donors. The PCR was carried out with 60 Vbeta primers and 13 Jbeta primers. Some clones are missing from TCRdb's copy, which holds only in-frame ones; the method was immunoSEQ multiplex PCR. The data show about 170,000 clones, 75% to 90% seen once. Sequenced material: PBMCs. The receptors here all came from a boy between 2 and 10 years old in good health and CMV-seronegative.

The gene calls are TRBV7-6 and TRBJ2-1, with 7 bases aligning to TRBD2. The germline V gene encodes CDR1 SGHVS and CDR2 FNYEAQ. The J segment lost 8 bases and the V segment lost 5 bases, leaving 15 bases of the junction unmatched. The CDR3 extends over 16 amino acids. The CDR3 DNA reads TGTGCCAGCAGCCCCACTCCCGGGCTAGCGGTTCATGAGCAGTTCTTC. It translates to CASSPTPGLAVHEQFF.

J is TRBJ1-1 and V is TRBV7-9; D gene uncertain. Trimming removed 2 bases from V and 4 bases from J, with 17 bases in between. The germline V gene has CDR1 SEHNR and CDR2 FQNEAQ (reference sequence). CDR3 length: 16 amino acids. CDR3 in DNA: TGTGCCAGCAGCTTAAAAATAGCCGTCGGTGGCACTGAAGCTTTCTTT. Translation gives CASSLKIAVGGTEAFF.

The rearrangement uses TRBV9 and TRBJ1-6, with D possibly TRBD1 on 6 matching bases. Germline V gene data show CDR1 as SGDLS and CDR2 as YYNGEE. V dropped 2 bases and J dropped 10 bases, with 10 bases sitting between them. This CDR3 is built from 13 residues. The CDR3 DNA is TGTGCCAGCAGCGTGGACAGATACTCACCCCTCCACTTT. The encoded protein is CASSVDRYSPLHF. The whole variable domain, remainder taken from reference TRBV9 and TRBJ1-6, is DSGVTQTPKHLITATGQRVTLRCSPRSGDLSVYWYQQSLDQGLQFLIQYYNGEERAKGNILERFSAQQFPDLHSELNLSSLELGDSALYFCASSVDRYSPLHFGNGTRLTVT.

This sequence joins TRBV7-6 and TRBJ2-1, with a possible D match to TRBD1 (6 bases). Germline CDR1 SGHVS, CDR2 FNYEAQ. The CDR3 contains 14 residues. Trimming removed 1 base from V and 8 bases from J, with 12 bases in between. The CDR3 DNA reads TGTGCCAGCAGCTTAGGGCAGGGGCTCGATGAGCAGTTCTTC. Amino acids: CASSLGQGLDEQFF.

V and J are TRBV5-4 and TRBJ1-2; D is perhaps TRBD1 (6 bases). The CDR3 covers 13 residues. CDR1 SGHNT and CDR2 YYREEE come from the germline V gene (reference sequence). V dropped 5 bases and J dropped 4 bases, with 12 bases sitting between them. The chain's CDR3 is CASREQGTYGYTF. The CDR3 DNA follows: TGTGCCAGCAGAGAGCAGGGGACCTATGGCTACACCTTC.

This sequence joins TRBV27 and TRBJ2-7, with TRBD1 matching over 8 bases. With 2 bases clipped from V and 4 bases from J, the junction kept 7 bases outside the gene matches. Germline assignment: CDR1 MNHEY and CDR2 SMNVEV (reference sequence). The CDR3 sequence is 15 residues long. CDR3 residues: CASSLIPDRVYEQYF. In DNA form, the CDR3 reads TGTGCCAGCAGTTTAATCCCGGACAGGGTATACGAGCAGTACTTC.

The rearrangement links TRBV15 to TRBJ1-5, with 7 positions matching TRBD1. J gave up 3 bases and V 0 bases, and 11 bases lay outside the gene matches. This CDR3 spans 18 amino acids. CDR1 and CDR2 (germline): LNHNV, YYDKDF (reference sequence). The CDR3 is CATSRDQGQSLINQPQHF. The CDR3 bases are TGTGCCACCAGCAGAGATCAGGGACAGTCCCTGATCAATCAGCCCCAGCATTTT.

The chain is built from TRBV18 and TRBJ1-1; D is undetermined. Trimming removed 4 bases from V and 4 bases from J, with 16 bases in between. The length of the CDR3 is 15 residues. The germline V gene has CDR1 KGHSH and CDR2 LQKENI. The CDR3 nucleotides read TGTGCCAGCTCACAGAGGGATCTGGGCGCCACTGAAGCTTTCTTT. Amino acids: CASSQRDLGATEAFF. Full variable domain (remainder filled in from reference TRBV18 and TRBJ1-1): NAGVMQNPRHLVRRRGQEARLRCSPMKGHSHVYWYRQLPEEGLKFMVYLQKENIIDESGMPKERFSAEFPKEGPSILRIQQVVRGDSAAYFCASSQRDLGATEAFFGQGTRLTVV.

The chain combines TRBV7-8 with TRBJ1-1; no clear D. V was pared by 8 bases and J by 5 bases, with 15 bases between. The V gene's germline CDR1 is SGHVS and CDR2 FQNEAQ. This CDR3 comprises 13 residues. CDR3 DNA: TGTGCCAGCCGTGGGAGGAATACGACTGAAGCTTTCTTT. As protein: CASRGRNTTEAFF.

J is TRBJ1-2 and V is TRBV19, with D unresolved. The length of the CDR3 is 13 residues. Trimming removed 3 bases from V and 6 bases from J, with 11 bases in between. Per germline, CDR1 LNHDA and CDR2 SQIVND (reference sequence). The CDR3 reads CASSMVVRDGYTF. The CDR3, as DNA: TGTGCCAGTAGTATGGTCGTTCGGGATGGCTACACCTTC.

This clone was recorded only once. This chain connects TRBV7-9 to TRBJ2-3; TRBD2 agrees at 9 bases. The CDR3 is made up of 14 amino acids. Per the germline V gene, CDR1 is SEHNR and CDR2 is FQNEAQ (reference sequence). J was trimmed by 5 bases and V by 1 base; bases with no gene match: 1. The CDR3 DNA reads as TGTGCCAGCAGCTTAGGTAGCGGGGGAGATACGCAGTATTTT. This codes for CASSLGSGGDTQYF.

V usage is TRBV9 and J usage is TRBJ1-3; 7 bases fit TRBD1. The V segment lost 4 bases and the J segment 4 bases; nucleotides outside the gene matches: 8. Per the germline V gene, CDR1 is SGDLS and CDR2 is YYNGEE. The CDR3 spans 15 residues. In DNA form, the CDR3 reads TGTGCCAGCAGCCCATGGACAGGAGGGGGAAACACCATATATTTT. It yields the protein CASSPWTGGGNTIYF.

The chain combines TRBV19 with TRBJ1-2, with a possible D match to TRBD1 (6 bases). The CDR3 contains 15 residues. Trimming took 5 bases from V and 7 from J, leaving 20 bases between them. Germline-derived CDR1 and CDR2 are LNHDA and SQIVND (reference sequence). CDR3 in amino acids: CASSPTIRDNFGYTF. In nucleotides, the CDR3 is TGTGCCAGTAGTCCAACGATCCGGGACAATTTTGGCTACACCTTC.

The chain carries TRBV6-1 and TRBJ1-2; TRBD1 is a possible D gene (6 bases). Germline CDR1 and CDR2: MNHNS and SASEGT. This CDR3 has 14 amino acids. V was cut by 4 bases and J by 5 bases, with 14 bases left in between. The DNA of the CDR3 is TGTGCCAGCAGTGTTCAGACAGGCGGATATGGCTACACCTTC. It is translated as CASSVQTGGYGYTF.

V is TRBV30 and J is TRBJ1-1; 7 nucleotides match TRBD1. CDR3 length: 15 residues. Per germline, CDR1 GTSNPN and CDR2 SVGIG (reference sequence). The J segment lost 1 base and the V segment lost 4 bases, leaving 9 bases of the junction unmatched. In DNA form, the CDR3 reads TGTGCCTGGACCGTACCGGGGACAGAGAACACTGAAGCTTTCTTT. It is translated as CAWTVPGTENTEAFF.

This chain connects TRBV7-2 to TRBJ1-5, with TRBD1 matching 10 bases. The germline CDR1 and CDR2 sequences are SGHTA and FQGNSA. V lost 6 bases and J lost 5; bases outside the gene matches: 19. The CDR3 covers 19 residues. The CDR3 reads CASSPSVGQGPYPYQPQHF. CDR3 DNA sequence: TGTGCCAGCAGTCCCTCCGTGGGACAGGGGCCATACCCCTATCAGCCCCAGCATTTT.

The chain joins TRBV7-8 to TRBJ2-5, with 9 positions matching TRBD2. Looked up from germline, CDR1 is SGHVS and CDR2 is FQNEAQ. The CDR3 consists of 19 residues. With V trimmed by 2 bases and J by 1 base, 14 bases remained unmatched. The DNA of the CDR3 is TGTGCCAGCAGCTTAAGCCGGTCATGGGGCGGGAGGGCCCAAGAGACCCAGTACTTC. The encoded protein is CASSLSRSWGGRAQETQYF.

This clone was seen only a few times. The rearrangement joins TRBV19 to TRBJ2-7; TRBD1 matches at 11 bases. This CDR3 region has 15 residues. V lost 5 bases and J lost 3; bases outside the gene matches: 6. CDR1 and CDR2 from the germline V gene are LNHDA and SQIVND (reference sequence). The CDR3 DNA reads TGTGCCAGTAGTCCAGGGACAGGGGGGCTCTACGAGCAGTACTTC. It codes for CASSPGTGGLYEQYF.

The CDR3 bases are TGTGCCAGCAGCATATACCGGGACAGCTATGGCTACACCTTC. Its translation: CASSIYRDSYGYTF. This chain uses TRBV7-2 with TRBJ1-2; 7 nucleotides align to TRBD1. The CDR3 consists of 14 residues. Trimming cost V 5 bases and J 4 bases; bases outside gene matches: 7. Germline assignment: CDR1 SGHTA and CDR2 FQGNSA.

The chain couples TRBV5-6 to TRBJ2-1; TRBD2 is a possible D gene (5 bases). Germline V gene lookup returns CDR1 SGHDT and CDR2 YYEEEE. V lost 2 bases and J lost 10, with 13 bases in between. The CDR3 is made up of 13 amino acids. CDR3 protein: CASSFSGVTEQFF. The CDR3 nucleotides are TGTGCCAGCAGCTTCAGCGGAGTGACAGAGCAGTTCTTC.

The CDR3 DNA sequence: TGTGCCAGTAGTATCTCCAGGACCTACGAGCAGTACTTC. Amino acids: CASSISRTYEQYF. This chain uses TRBV19 with TRBJ2-7; D remains ambiguous. This CDR3 contains 13 residues. Germline V gene lookup returns CDR1 LNHDA and CDR2 SQIVND (reference sequence). The V end lost 3 bases, the J end lost 2 bases, and 8 bases lay between the germline ends.

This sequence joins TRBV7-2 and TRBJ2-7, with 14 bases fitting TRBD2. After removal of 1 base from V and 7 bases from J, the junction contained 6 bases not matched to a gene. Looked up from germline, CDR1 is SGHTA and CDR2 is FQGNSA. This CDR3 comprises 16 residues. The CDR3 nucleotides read TGTGCCAGCAGCTTAGGGGGACTAGCGGGAGTGTGGGAGCAGTACTTC. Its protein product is CASSLGGLAGVWEQYF.

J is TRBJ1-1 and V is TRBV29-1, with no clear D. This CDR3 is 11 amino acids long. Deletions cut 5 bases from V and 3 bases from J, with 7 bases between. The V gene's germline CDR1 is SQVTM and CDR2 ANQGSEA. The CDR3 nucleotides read TGCAGCGTTAGTGCGGACACTGAAGCTTTCTTT. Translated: CSVSADTEAFF.

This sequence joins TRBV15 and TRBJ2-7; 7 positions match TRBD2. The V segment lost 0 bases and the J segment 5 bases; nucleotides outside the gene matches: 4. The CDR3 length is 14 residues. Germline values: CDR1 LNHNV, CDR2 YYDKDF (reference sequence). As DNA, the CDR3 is TGTGCCACCAGCAGAGACTCGCTAGCGGACGAGCAGTACTTC. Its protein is CATSRDSLADEQYF.

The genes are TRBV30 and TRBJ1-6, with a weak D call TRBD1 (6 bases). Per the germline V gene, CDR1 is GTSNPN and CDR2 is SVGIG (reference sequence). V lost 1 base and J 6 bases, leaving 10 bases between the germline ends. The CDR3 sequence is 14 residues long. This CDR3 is CAWSERGFNSPLHF. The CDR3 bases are TGTGCCTGGAGTGAGAGGGGGTTTAATTCACCCCTCCACTTT.